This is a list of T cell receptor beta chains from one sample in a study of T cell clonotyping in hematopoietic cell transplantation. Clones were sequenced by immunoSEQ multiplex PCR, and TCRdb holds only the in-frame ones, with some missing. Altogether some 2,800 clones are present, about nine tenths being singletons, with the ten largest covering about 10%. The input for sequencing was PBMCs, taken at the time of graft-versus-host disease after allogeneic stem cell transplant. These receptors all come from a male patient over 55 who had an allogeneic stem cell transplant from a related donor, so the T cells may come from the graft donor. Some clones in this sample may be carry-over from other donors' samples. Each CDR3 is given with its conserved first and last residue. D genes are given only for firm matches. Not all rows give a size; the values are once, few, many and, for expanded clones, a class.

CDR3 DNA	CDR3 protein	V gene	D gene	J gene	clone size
TGTGCCAGCGGGGACAGGTTCTCCTACGAGCAGTACTTC	CASGDRFSYEQYF	TRBV13	TRBD1	TRBJ2-7	NA
TGTGCCAGCAGTCCACTTGTACACCGAGGGGGTTCACCCCTCCACTTT	CASSPLVHRGGSPLHF	TRBV27	NA	TRBJ1-6	NA
TGTGCCAGCAGCCTAGGTGGAGATCCCTACGGCTACACCTTC	CASSLGGDPYGYTF	TRBV7-2	NA	TRBJ1-2	NA
TGTGCCAGCAGTTTGCACTCCTACGAGCAGTACTTC	CASSLHSYEQYF	TRBV28	NA	TRBJ2-7	NA
TGTGCCAGCAGCACACGTAGGCCCAGGGACAGGAGGGGACTATATAATTCACCCCTCCACTTT	CASSTRRPRDRRGLYNSPLHF	TRBV21-1	NA	TRBJ1-6	few
TGTGCCAGCAACTCCCCGGTCCAAGCAGGCTACACCTTC	CASNSPVQAGYTF	TRBV9	NA	TRBJ1-2	NA
TGCGCCAGCAGCCAAAAGGAAGACAGGGTAAACACTGAAGCTTTCTTT	CASSQKEDRVNTEAFF	TRBV4-1	TRBD1	TRBJ1-1	NA
TGTGCCAGCAGTCAGGGGGCTCCGAACACTGAAGCTTTCTTT	CASSQGAPNTEAFF	TRBV28	TRBD1	TRBJ1-1	NA
TGTGCCAGCAGCCAAAGGACAGGGCGAGGTCGGGAGACCCAGTACTTC	CASSQRTGRGRETQYF	TRBV7-8	TRBD1	TRBJ2-5	NA
TGTGCCAGCAGTCCGACCGGGACAGGGGGGTATGGCTACACCTTC	CASSPTGTGGYGYTF	TRBV28	TRBD1	TRBJ1-2	NA
TGCGCCAGCAGCCAAGTTTCGGGACTAGCGGCGACGATCACCGGGGAGCTGTTTTTT	CASSQVSGLAATITGELFF	TRBV4-3	TRBD2	TRBJ2-2	NA
TGTGCCAGTAGTGAACGGGGTCAGCCCCAGCATTTT	CASSERGQPQHF	TRBV19	NA	TRBJ1-5	NA
TGTGCCATCAAGGGGGACATAATGAACACTGAAGCTTTCTTT	CAIKGDIMNTEAFF	TRBV10-3	NA	TRBJ1-1	NA
TGTGCCAGTAGTATCCATCGGGGACGAGGGGAAAACACAGATACGCAGTATTTT	CASSIHRGRGENTDTQYF	TRBV19	NA	TRBJ2-3	NA
TGTGCCACCAGCCCTTCTCAGTTCGACGAGCAGTACTTC	CATSPSQFDEQYF	TRBV15	NA	TRBJ2-7	NA
TGTGCCAGCAGCTTAGCCCTCACAGACCATTCACCCCTCCACTTT	CASSLALTDHSPLHF	TRBV7-9	NA	TRBJ1-6	NA
TGTGCCAGCAGCTTGAGGGACAAGATCACAGATACGCAGTATTTT	CASSLRDKITDTQYF	TRBV5-6	NA	TRBJ2-3	NA
TGTGCCAGCTCACCACGCTACGGGGACAACACTGAAGCTTTCTTT	CASSPRYGDNTEAFF	TRBV18	NA	TRBJ1-1	NA
TGTGCCAGCAGCATACTCAGGGACGAGCAGTACTTC	CASSILRDEQYF	TRBV11-1	NA	TRBJ2-7	once
TGTGCCAGCAGGTCTCTCACAGGCCTCTCTGGAAACACCATATATTTT	CASRSLTGLSGNTIYF	TRBV28	NA	TRBJ1-3	NA
TGTGCCAGCAGCTTTCGCGCTGGGGAAGGCTACACCTTC	CASSFRAGEGYTF	TRBV5-4	NA	TRBJ1-2	NA
TGTGCCAGCAGCTTACAGGGGGCAGACACTGAAGCTTTCTTT	CASSLQGADTEAFF	TRBV7-3	TRBD1	TRBJ1-1	NA
TGTGCCTTGACGTCTTACGAGCAGTACTTC	CALTSYEQYF	TRBV30	NA	TRBJ2-7	NA
TGTGCCAGCAGCCAACAGGCTAGCGGGGGCACAGATACGCAGTATTTT	CASSQQASGGTDTQYF	TRBV4-2	TRBD2	TRBJ2-3	NA
TGTGCCAGCAGGAAAGGGACAAAGTACTACGAGCAGTACTTC	CASRKGTKYYEQYF	TRBV2	NA	TRBJ2-7	NA
TGCGCCAGCAGTCAGGTTCGACAGGGGCTAAGCACAGATACGCAGTATTTT	CASSQVRQGLSTDTQYF	TRBV23-1	TRBD1	TRBJ2-3	few
TGTGCCTGGAGGGCCGACAGGGGGCTGTCTGAAGCTTTCTTT	CAWRADRGLSEAFF	TRBV30	TRBD1	TRBJ1-1	NA
TGTGCCAGCAGCGCTTGGACGGGACAGGGCTACACCTTC	CASSAWTGQGYTF	TRBV7-9	TRBD1	TRBJ1-2	once
TGTGCCAGCAGTTCCACCCCCTACGGGGAGCTGTTTTTT	CASSSTPYGELFF	TRBV6-5	NA	TRBJ2-2	NA
TGTGCCAGCAGCTGGGACAGGGGTCCGTCCGGGGAGCTGTTTTTT	CASSWDRGPSGELFF	TRBV7-9	TRBD1	TRBJ2-2	large
TGTGCCAGCAGTTTAAGAAGCGAGGAAAAGAGGGAGACCCAGTACTTC	CASSLRSEEKRETQYF	TRBV27	NA	TRBJ2-5	NA
TGTGCCAGCAGTTTATACAGGGGGGACTACGAGCAGTACTTC	CASSLYRGDYEQYF	TRBV28	TRBD1	TRBJ2-7	NA
TGCGCCAGCAGCCAAGATGAACAGGGCTCCCCTAACTATGGCTACACCTTC	CASSQDEQGSPNYGYTF	TRBV4-1	NA	TRBJ1-2	once
TGTGCCAGCAGCTTAAGGAGTATCACAGATACGCAGTATTTT	CASSLRSITDTQYF	TRBV7-2	NA	TRBJ2-3	NA
TGTGCCACCAGCAGAGATAAGGGGACGGACTATGGCTACACCTTC	CATSRDKGTDYGYTF	TRBV15	NA	TRBJ1-2	NA
TGCGCCAGCAGCCAAGATCGCAGGGGGCGGACCAGCGAGCAGTACTTC	CASSQDRRGRTSEQYF	TRBV4-3	TRBD1	TRBJ2-7	NA
TGTGCCAGCAGCGACACAGGGGGAGTGAACACTGAAGCTTTCTTT	CASSDTGGVNTEAFF	TRBV6-6	TRBD1	TRBJ1-1	NA
TGTGCCAGCAGCTTAGGGGGATGGGAAGAGCAGTACTTC	CASSLGGWEEQYF	TRBV7-3	NA	TRBJ2-7	NA
TGTGCCAGTAGTGGGGACTCGAATCACGGGGAGCTGTTTTTT	CASSGDSNHGELFF	TRBV19	NA	TRBJ2-2	NA
TGCGCCAGCAGCTTGCGGGCGGGACTTCAAGAGACCCAGTACTTC	CASSLRAGLQETQYF	TRBV5-1	NA	TRBJ2-5	NA
TGCGCCAGCAGCCAAGATAGGGCGCAAACCTACAATGAGCAGTTCTTC	CASSQDRAQTYNEQFF	TRBV4-3	NA	TRBJ2-1	few
TGTGCCAGCAGCCCTATAACAGGGGGCACTGAAGCTTTCTTT	CASSPITGGTEAFF	TRBV11-1	TRBD1	TRBJ1-1	NA
TGTGCCAGCAGTCCATTGAGGGAAGAGACCCAGTACTTC	CASSPLREETQYF	TRBV6-6	NA	TRBJ2-5	NA
TGTGCCAGCAGTTCCGGGACCGCCCCCTTAGGCGAGCAGTACTTC	CASSSGTAPLGEQYF	TRBV27	NA	TRBJ2-7	NA
TGTGCCAGTAGTATGGTGTTCTCTGGAAACACCATATATTTT	CASSMVFSGNTIYF	TRBV19	NA	TRBJ1-3	once
TGTGCCAGCAGCTTGTGGGAGACCCAGTACTTC	CASSLWETQYF	TRBV5-6	NA	TRBJ2-5	NA
TGTGCCAGTAGAACCGGGACAGGGCTACGGCAGCCCCAGCATTTT	CASRTGTGLRQPQHF	TRBV19	TRBD1	TRBJ1-5	NA
TGTGCCAGTAAAGGGACAGCTCAGCCCCAGCATTTT	CASKGTAQPQHF	TRBV19	TRBD1	TRBJ1-5	NA
TGTGCCAGCAGTGAAGCTGCCCCGGGACTAGTTAAAGAGACCCAGTACTTC	CASSEAAPGLVKETQYF	TRBV2	TRBD2	TRBJ2-5	NA